The 30 T cell receptor beta chains below come from one sample, sequenced in a study of cytomegalovirus exposure and HLA in healthy donors. Researchers ran the PCR with 60 Vbeta and 13 Jbeta primers. Assay used: immunoSEQ multiplex PCR; TCRdb lists only in-frame clones, some missing. Of some 170,000 clones listed, 82% were seen once; the top ten hold around 1.5%. The material sequenced was PBMCs. These receptors were collected from a girl between 5 and 17 years old in good health and CMV-seropositive.

The J gene is TRBJ1-1, the V gene TRBV30; 7 bases are a match to TRBD1. This CDR3 comprises 13 residues. J gave up 3 bases and V 3 bases, and 4 bases lay outside the gene matches. CDR1 is GTSNPN, CDR2 SVGIG, per germline (reference sequence). The CDR3 DNA is TGTGCCTGGAGGCAGGGGGTGGACACTGAAGCTTTCTTT. It translates to CAWRQGVDTEAFF.

This clone was found a few times. The rearrangement joins TRBV6-6 to TRBJ2-2; D unresolved. From germline, CDR1 is MNHNY and CDR2 SVGAGI (reference sequence). This CDR3 is built from 13 residues. The V end lost 0 bases, the J end lost 6 bases, and 5 bases lay between the germline ends. CDR3 amino acids: CASSYSRAGELFF. Written as DNA, the CDR3 is TGTGCCAGCAGTTACTCCCGAGCCGGGGAGCTGTTTTTT.

This chain links TRBV7-2 with TRBJ2-7, with TRBD2 matching over 8 bases. CDR1 and CDR2 (germline): SGHTA, FQGNSA. The CDR3 extends over 18 amino acids. V was clipped by 3 bases and J by 1 base; unmatched bases: 14. This CDR3 reads CASSFSSGSRMYSYEQYF. CDR3 coding DNA: TGTGCCAGCAGCTTTTCCAGCGGGAGTCGGATGTATTCCTACGAGCAGTACTTC.

This sequence joins TRBV5-1 and TRBJ2-3; 7 positions match TRBD2. After removal of 4 bases from V and 2 bases from J, the junction contained 13 bases not matched to a gene. This CDR3 has 17 amino acids. The germline CDR1 and CDR2 sequences are SGHRS and YFSETQ. The DNA of the CDR3 is TGCGCCAGCAGCCCAAAATACAGCGGGACCTCCACAGATACGCAGTATTTT. Protein: CASSPKYSGTSTDTQYF.

For this clone: Within the sample, other DNA sequences also encode this same CDR3. The rearrangement joins TRBV4-3 to TRBJ2-7; a possible D gene is TRBD1 (5 bases). The CDR3 runs to 16 residues. Germline-derived CDR1 and CDR2 are LGHNA and YSLEER. Trimming shortened V by 0 bases and J by 5 bases, and 17 bases separated the two germline ends. CDR3 nucleotides: TGCGCCAGCAGCCAAGAACCGCAGGGATCCATTCACGAGCAGTACTTC. Amino acid sequence: CASSQEPQGSIHEQYF.

This clone was detected a few times. The gene calls are TRBV6-4 and TRBJ2-1, with 9 positions matching TRBD2. CDR3 length equals 17 residues. From germline, CDR1 is MRHNA and CDR2 SNTAGT. V lost 0 bases to trimming and J lost 5 bases; unmatched junction nucleotides: 8. In nucleotides, the CDR3 is TGTGCCAGCAGTGACTCGATGCAGACTAGCGGAAACAATGAGCAGTTCTTC. Translating it yields CASSDSMQTSGNNEQFF.

V usage is TRBV5-1 and J usage is TRBJ1-2; TRBD1 might be the D (6 bases). Germline CDR1 is SGHRS and CDR2 is YFSETQ. This CDR3 has 14 residues. Trimming cost V 3 bases and J 4 bases, with 13 bases left between them. This CDR3 is CASSSSGTPYGYTF. The CDR3 DNA follows: TGCGCCAGCAGCTCCTCCGGGACACCCTATGGCTACACCTTC.

V and J are TRBV5-1 and TRBJ1-4; D possibly corresponds to TRBD1 (6 bases). V dropped 4 bases and J dropped 8 bases, with 18 bases sitting between them. This CDR3 is built from 15 residues. Germline V CDR1 and CDR2: SGHRS, YFSETQ. The CDR3, as DNA: TGCGCCAGCAGCGCGGGAGGGACAACTGGGGAAAAACTGTTTTTT. The encoded protein is CASSAGGTTGEKLFF. Supplemented by reference TRBV5-1 and TRBJ1-4, the full variable domain reads KAGVTQTPRYLIKTRGQQVTLSCSPISGHRSVSWYQQTPGQGLQFLFEYFSETQRNKGNFPGRFSGRQFSNSRSEMNVSTLELGDSALYLCASSAGGTTGEKLFFGSGTQLSVL.

This chain links TRBV28 with TRBJ2-7, with a possible D match to TRBD1 (5 bases). V lost 5 bases, J lost 0 bases, and 8 bases lay in between. CDR3 length equals 13 residues. Germline V gene sequence: CDR1 MDHEN, CDR2 SYDVKM. The CDR3 sequence is CASSRDSSYEQYF. CDR3 DNA: TGTGCCAGCAGTCGAGACAGCTCCTACGAGCAGTACTTC.

In its sample, this clone was seen once. V and J are TRBV7-2 and TRBJ2-5, with 7 bases identical to TRBD1. CDR3 length equals 15 residues. V shed 7 bases and J 4 bases; nucleotides not matched to a gene: 12. Germline loops: CDR1 SGHTA, CDR2 FQGNSA. CDR3 sequence reads: CASTDFLGGSETQYF. The CDR3 DNA is TGTGCCAGCACCGACTTCCTAGGGGGCTCAGAGACCCAGTACTTC.

This clone was recorded only once. The genes are TRBV11-2 and TRBJ2-2; 8 positions match TRBD1. The CDR3 runs to 15 residues. From germline, CDR1 is SGHAT and CDR2 FQNNGV. With V trimmed by 5 bases and J by 0 bases, 2 bases remained unmatched. The CDR3 loop is CASSRTGPNTGELFF. CDR3 nucleotide sequence: TGTGCCAGCAGCCGGACAGGGCCGAACACCGGGGAGCTGTTTTTT.

V and J are TRBV10-3 and TRBJ2-7; 10 nucleotides agree with TRBD2. There are 14 residues in the CDR3. CDR1 and CDR2 from the germline V gene are ENHRY and SYGVKD. The ends lost 4 bases at V and 2 bases at J; junction bases unmatched: 2. CDR3 in amino acids: CAISGTSGTYEQYF. CDR3 DNA sequence: TGTGCCATCAGTGGGACTAGCGGAACCTACGAGCAGTACTTC.

There are a few counts of this clone. The V and J genes are TRBV18 and TRBJ1-1; D is unresolved. V was shortened by 3 bases and J by 1 base, with 9 bases between the two germline ends. Germline CDR1 KGHSH, CDR2 LQKENI. The CDR3 runs to 14 residues. Here the CDR3 reads CASSPGGSNTEAFF. The CDR3 DNA sequence: TGTGCCAGCTCACCTGGCGGGTCGAACACTGAAGCTTTCTTT.

The table lists this clone with a count of one. V is TRBV5-8 and J is TRBJ2-5, with a weak D call TRBD2 (6 bases). This CDR3 region has 12 residues. V was trimmed by 3 bases and J by 13 bases, leaving 16 bases between them. Germline V gene lookup returns CDR1 SGHTS and CDR2 YDEGEE. The DNA of the CDR3 is TGTGCCAGCAGCTACCCCGGCGGGGCCCTGTACTTC. Its protein is CASSYPGGALYF.

The rearrangement joins TRBV11-2 to TRBJ2-1, with D possibly matching TRBD2 (5 bases). The germline V and J ends were trimmed by 2 bases and 4 bases, with 15 bases remaining between them. Germline CDR1 SGHAT, CDR2 FQNNGV. The CDR3 runs 16 residues. Here the CDR3 DNA reads TGTGCCAGCAGCTTATCTCCGGGGAGTAGGTACAATGAGCAGTTCTTC. Amino acids: CASSLSPGSRYNEQFF.

Only one count was recorded for this clone. The CDR3 nucleotides are TGCGCCAGCAGTGAGTCGATTAGCGGCTTTAGCACAGATACGCAGTATTTT. Amino acid sequence: CASSESISGFSTDTQYF. The J gene is TRBJ2-3, the V gene TRBV10-1; tentative D call: TRBD2 (6 bases). Trimming shortened V by 0 bases and J by 0 bases, and 13 bases separated the two germline ends. Germline V lookup: CDR1 WNHNN, CDR2 SYGVQD (reference sequence). CDR3 size: 17 residues.

The J gene is TRBJ1-1, the V gene TRBV2; D is possibly TRBD1 (6 bases). The V gene's germline CDR1 is SNHLY and CDR2 FYNNEI. The length of the CDR3 is 15 residues. V was pared by 7 bases and J by 4 bases, with 19 bases between. The DNA for the CDR3 is TGTGCCAGCACTCGAGAAGGGGGGGGGATCACTGAAGCTTTCTTT. Amino acid sequence: CASTREGGGITEAFF.

The chain employs TRBV2 and TRBJ2-1, with TRBD2 identical over 8 bases. V shed 5 bases and J 3 bases; nucleotides not matched to a gene: 6. Germline CDR1 is SNHLY and CDR2 is FYNNEI. This CDR3 is 15 amino acids long. Here the CDR3 DNA reads TGTGCCAGCAGTTCTGGACTAGCAGACTACAATGAGCAGTTCTTC. Translated, it gives CASSSGLADYNEQFF.

The V gene is TRBV2, the J gene TRBJ2-1; TRBD2 might be the D (5 bases). The germline CDR1 and CDR2 sequences are SNHLY and FYNNEI. Trimming removed 6 bases at V and 5 bases at J, with 11 bases between. The CDR3 covers 13 residues. The CDR3 region is CASSKDSNNEQFF. CDR3 nucleotides: TGTGCCAGCAGCAAGGACTCAAACAATGAGCAGTTCTTC.

With respect to this clone: This sample also contains other DNA sequences that code for the same CDR3. The chain combines TRBV5-1 with TRBJ1-5; D possibly corresponds to TRBD1 (6 bases). The ends were cut back, 1 base at V and 2 bases at J, with 7 bases in the middle. The CDR3 extends over 14 amino acids. From germline, CDR1 is SGHRS and CDR2 YFSETQ. CDR3 bases: TGCGCCAGCAGCTTGTCAGGGGGCAATCAGCCCCAGCATTTT. This codes for CASSLSGGNQPQHF.

The chain is built from TRBV5-1 and TRBJ1-2; 9 bases align to TRBD1. This CDR3 spans 14 amino acids. The germline gives CDR1 SGHRS, CDR2 YFSETQ. The V segment lost 5 bases and the J segment 3 bases; nucleotides outside the gene matches: 5. The CDR3 region has the DNA TGCGCCAGCAGGTTACGGGACAGGGACTATGGCTACACCTTC. Its translation: CASRLRDRDYGYTF. The whole variable domain, filled in from reference TRBV5-1 and TRBJ1-2, reads KAGVTQTPRYLIKTRGQQVTLSCSPISGHRSVSWYQQTPGQGLQFLFEYFSETQRNKGNFPGRFSGRQFSNSRSEMNVSTLELGDSALYLCASRLRDRDYGYTFGSGTRLTVV.

The chain combines TRBV27 with TRBJ1-2; TRBD1 matches at 7 bases. This CDR3 comprises 13 residues. Trimming cost V 6 bases and J 2 bases; bases outside gene matches: 3. Germline V gives CDR1 MNHEY, CDR2 SMNVEV (reference sequence). The CDR3 DNA reads TGTGCCAGCAGCCAGACAGGGAACTATGGCTACACCTTC. As protein: CASSQTGNYGYTF.

This chain uses TRBV4-2 with TRBJ2-7; TRBD1 agrees at 8 bases. V shed 5 bases and J 4 bases; nucleotides not matched to a gene: 10. Germline V CDR1 and CDR2: LGHNA, YNFKEQ. This CDR3 has 15 amino acids. This CDR3 is CASSRQGKRSYEQYF. DNA of the CDR3: TGTGCCAGCAGCAGACAGGGGAAAAGGTCTTACGAGCAGTACTTC.

This rearrangement joins TRBV21-1 to TRBJ2-1; TRBD2 is taken as the D call from the table, unchecked against the DNA. TRBV21-1 is termed a pseudogene. The CDR3 has 16 residues. The CDR3 spells CASSEKGLDVTIGQFF. In nucleotides, the CDR3 is TGTGCCAGCAGCGAAAAAGGACTAGACGTTACAATAGGGCAGTTCTTC.

CDR3 loop: CASSIDRSYEQYF. The CDR3 nucleotides are TGTGCCAGCAGTATAGACAGATCCTACGAGCAGTACTTC. The genes are TRBV11-2 and TRBJ2-7; a possible D gene is TRBD1 (5 bases). Germline loops: CDR1 SGHAT, CDR2 FQNNGV. V gave up 6 bases and J gave up 1 base, with 10 bases separating them. The CDR3 loop spans 13 amino acids.

J is TRBJ1-2 and V is TRBV28; 8 bases are shared with TRBD1. Trimming cost V 4 bases and J 0 bases; bases outside gene matches: 4. Germline CDR1 reads MDHEN; CDR2 reads SYDVKM. CDR3 size: 15 residues. The CDR3 loop is CASSSGGQANYGYTF. CDR3 nucleotides: TGTGCCAGCAGTTCTGGGGGACAGGCTAACTATGGCTACACCTTC.

The rearrangement links TRBV5-1 to TRBJ2-5; 10 bases line up with TRBD1. Germline V gives CDR1 SGHRS, CDR2 YFSETQ. J gave up 5 bases and V 3 bases, and 10 bases lay outside the gene matches. There are 16 residues in the CDR3. CDR3 bases: TGCGCCAGCAGCTGGGGGGACAGGGGTCCGGGCGAGACCCAGTACTTC. Translation gives CASSWGDRGPGETQYF.

The rearrangement uses TRBV6-1 and TRBJ1-2; maybe TRBD1 (6 bases). V was shortened by 4 bases and J by 13 bases, with 13 bases between the two germline ends. Per the germline V gene, CDR1 is MNHNS and CDR2 is SASEGT. There are 11 residues in the CDR3. CDR3 sequence reads: CASSVYRDSTF. CDR3 DNA: TGTGCCAGCAGTGTTTACAGGGATTCCACCTTC.

The count of this clone is one. The V call is TRBV27, the J call TRBJ1-2; no clear D gene. Per germline, CDR1 MNHEY and CDR2 SMNVEV (reference sequence). V was trimmed by 3 bases and J by 8 bases, leaving 13 bases between them. The CDR3 runs to 13 residues. The CDR3 is CASSFSDAGGYTF. CDR3 DNA: TGTGCCAGCAGTTTTTCCGACGCAGGCGGCTACACCTTC.

The chain is built from TRBV27 and TRBJ2-7, with 9 nucleotides matching TRBD2. This CDR3 spans 12 amino acids. With V trimmed by 8 bases and J by 9 bases, 8 bases remained unmatched. Germline CDR1 MNHEY, CDR2 SMNVEV (reference sequence). The CDR3 region is CASGWTSAGQYF. The CDR3 DNA reads as TGTGCCAGCGGATGGACTAGCGCGGGGCAGTACTTC.